This paragraph covers one TCR beta chain sequence. It lacks a known antigen. Base qualities are not provided; no much larger clone lies one nucleotide away. V is shortened by 4 bases, J by 2 bases, and the region joining them spans 14 bases. CDR1 MGHRA and CDR2 YSYEKL are derived from the germline V gene. The CDR3 has 15 amino acids, counting the end cysteine and phenylalanine. Only CDR3 DNA remains: 45 bases, in frame from the first base. The data are from a study of blood T cells in healthy people across ages (dated by TCRdb to about 2015). As for the study more broadly: In model experiments, template switching captured about one uniquely barcoded TCR beta cDNA molecule for every two T cells. Four age groups were formed from the donors: young (average approximately 17 years), middle-aged (roughly 38), aged (roughly 58) and long-lived (approximately 80). The study measured age-related changes in TCR beta repertoire diversity using deep sequencing normalized with unique cDNA molecular identifiers. Two additional independent replicas of 1 million unique cDNA reads from the same blood draw were analyzed for two donors (one aged 18 to 29 and one aged 80 or older). Donors of different ages were randomly distributed across sequencing lanes to avoid experimental bias. Study-wide findings and limitations: A strong correlation was found between observed TCR beta diversity and the percentage of naive T cells measured by flow cytometry. Donor CMV infection status was unknown, potentially confounding age-related changes in expanded clonotypes. Observed TCR beta diversity per million T cells fell roughly linearly with age, and a significant reduction was already apparent by age approximately 41. Total diversity estimates from one million sequenced T cells were considered lower bounds and underestimates. Since profiling was done on bulk unsorted PBMCs, naive and antigen-experienced compartments could not be conclusively compared. Compared with the aged group, the long-lived group had more naive CD4+ T cells, fewer expanded clones and increased TCR diversity, suggesting age selection.

Library preparation employed 5' RACE. The listed sequencing device is Illumina HiSeq 2500. A second roughly 6 to 11 cycle PCR used a sample-barcoded 5' primer and a J-beta primer mix. A unique molecular identifier was introduced onto each TCR beta cDNA molecule by a template-switch 5' adaptor carrying 12 random nucleotides. At least 2.5 million CDR3-containing paired-end reads were obtained from each sample. The Mint cDNA synthesis kit, primed by a TRBC-specific oligonucleotide, was used to synthesize first-strand cDNA from all RNA. Following uracil-DNA glycosylase treatment, a first 18-cycle PCR with universal primers M1SS and BC2_uni_R was performed on all cDNA. For the original study's pipeline: Each sample was normalized by randomly selecting 1 million high-quality reads, each carrying a distinct molecular identifier. Instead of being binned into consensus sequences, reads with shared molecular identifiers were discarded. MiTCR, run with a Q25 quality threshold and the strictest error-elimination algorithm, handled CDR3 identification, clonotype clustering and error correction. A nonparametric unseen species model with Euler transformation was used to estimate lower-bound total TCR beta diversity. TCRdb reworked the public reads: Q25 trimming with fastp, MiXCR clone assembly, productive beta chains retained. Rows matching on CDR3 protein sequence are summarized as one entry with the most common DNA and genes. In this record, the V and J calls reflect TCRdb's handling and not the investigators' own analysis. This sample is represented by some 1.5 million distinct CDR3 sequences; 28% of them were singletons. The top ten hold 7.7% of the sample.

Donors were under 40 systemically healthy Caucasian individuals from Russia aged roughly 6 to 100 years. Around 10 milliliters of peripheral blood were drawn from each donor into EDTA-treated Vacutainer tubes. Ficoll-Paque density-gradient centrifugation was used to isolate PBMCs, with at least 6 million obtained per sample. Total RNA was extracted from PBMCs with Trizol reagent, with at least 5 micrograms obtained per sample. For every donor, an aliquot of PBMCs went through flow cytometry to measure the percentages of naive CD45RAhigh/CD27high T cells. The sample consisted of blood. The receptor comes from a woman between 25 and 40 years old in good health. This receptor chain uses TRBV4-1 and TRBJ1-1, and TRBD1 may be the D gene, going by 5 matching bases. The sequenced DNA: TGCGCCAGCAGCCCCCTCCGAGGGGCTAACACTGAAGCTTTCTTT. Its protein reads: CASSPLRGANTEAFF.